Below, 12 T cell receptor beta chains from the same sample are listed, as sequenced in a study of blood T cell repertoires in COVID-19. Here immunoSEQ multiplex PCR was the method, and the copy in TCRdb shows in-frame clones only, minus some. Of 150,000 or so clones listed, 88% are singletons. The source material was peripheral blood. Every receptor here comes from a human donor in a cohort sampled during active COVID-19.

A remark on this clone: Within the sample, other DNA sequences also encode this same CDR3. The gene calls are TRBV9 and TRBJ2-5; weak D call: TRBD1 (5 bases). V lost 0 bases and J 4 bases, leaving 13 bases between the germline ends. The CDR3 runs to 15 residues. From germline, CDR1 is SGDLS and CDR2 YYNGEE. CDR3 bases: TGTGCCAGCAGCGTAGGTCCCCAGGGCGGAGAGACCCAGTACTTC. Translating it yields CASSVGPQGGETQYF.

This clone is medium-sized. This chain joins TRBV19 and TRBJ2-1; 8 bases map to TRBD1. The CDR3 has 14 amino acids. CDR1 is LNHDA, CDR2 SQIVND, per germline (reference sequence). The trim removed 1 base at V and 9 bases at J, leaving 5 bases unmatched. The CDR3 spells CASSIATGGREQFF. The DNA for the CDR3 is TGTGCCAGTAGTATAGCAACAGGGGGACGTGAGCAGTTCTTC. Based on the CDR3 plus reference TRBV19 and TRBJ2-1, the full variable domain is DGGITQSPKYLFRKEGQNVTLSCEQNLNHDAMYWYRQDPGQGLRLIYYSQIVNDFQKGDIAEGYSVSREKKESFPLTVTSAQKNPTAFYLCASSIATGGREQFFGPGTRLTVL.

This chain joins TRBV28 and TRBJ1-2, with 7 bases that match TRBD1. This CDR3 spans 13 amino acids. Losses at the gene ends were 8 bases for V and 2 bases for J; bases not matched to a gene: 5. CDR1 and CDR2 (germline): MDHEN, SYDVKM. CDR3 loop: CASVQQGNYGYTF. CDR3 sequence (DNA): TGTGCCAGCGTGCAACAGGGGAACTATGGCTACACCTTC.

The chain is built from TRBV6-5 and TRBJ2-7; TRBD1 aligns across 7 bases. The CDR3 spans 13 residues. The V gene's germline CDR1 is MNHEY and CDR2 SVGAGI. The junction had 8 bases not matched to a gene; V was cut back by 10 bases and J by 2 bases. The CDR3: CATEDRVAYEQYF. The CDR3 coding sequence is TGTGCCACCGAAGACAGGGTTGCCTACGAGCAGTACTTC.

This sequence joins TRBV6-2 or TRBV6-3 and TRBJ1-5, with D possibly matching TRBD1 (6 bases). Germline CDR1 and CDR2: MNHEY and SVGEGT. There are 16 residues in the CDR3. V was pared by 2 bases and J by 1 base, with 12 bases between. CDR3 nucleotides: TGTGCCAGCAGTTACGAGCAGGGGTTAAGCAATCAGCCCCAGCATTTT. Its translation: CASSYEQGLSNQPQHF.

The chain joins TRBV3-1 (or the pseudogene TRBV3-2) to TRBJ2-3, with a weak D call TRBD1 (6 bases). This CDR3 has 17 residues. Trimming shortened V by 1 base and J by 0 bases, and 14 bases separated the two germline ends. Germline V gene sequence: CDR1 LGHDT, CDR2 YNNKEL (reference sequence). The CDR3 coding sequence is TGTGCCAGCAGCCAAGGTTGGACAGTTGCTAGCACAGATACGCAGTATTTT. Amino acids: CASSQGWTVASTDTQYF.

This clone ranks as medium-sized. This chain links TRBV29-1 with TRBJ2-1; maybe TRBD2 (6 bases). Trimming cost V 6 bases and J 4 bases, with 19 bases left between them. The CDR3 consists of 15 residues. Germline V gives CDR1 SQVTM, CDR2 ANQGSEA. CDR3 nucleotides: TGCAGCGTCGCTCCGGGACTCAAGGAATACAATGAGCAGTTCTTC. Its translation: CSVAPGLKEYNEQFF.

The V call is TRBV3-1 (or the pseudogene TRBV3-2), the J call TRBJ1-2; D gene uncertain. The CDR3 is made up of 17 amino acids. The ends were cut back, 3 bases at V and 8 bases at J, with 25 bases in the middle. Germline CDR1 and CDR2: LGHDT and YNNKEL (reference sequence). As DNA, the CDR3 is TGTGCCAGCAGCCAGGGAGGACCTGTTGGCACGACGGGGGGCTACACCTTC. It is translated as CASSQGGPVGTTGGYTF.

The CDR3 DNA sequence: TGCGCCAGCAGGCGGCTACTCTCTGGGGCCAACGTCCTGACTTTC. Its translation: CASRRLLSGANVLTF. The chain carries TRBV5-1 and TRBJ2-6; D not certain. The CDR3 covers 15 residues. Germline assignment: CDR1 SGHRS and CDR2 YFSETQ. Trimming stripped 5 bases from V and 0 bases from J, with 9 bases between. The whole variable domain, filled in from reference TRBV5-1 and TRBJ2-6, reads KAGVTQTPRYLIKTRGQQVTLSCSPISGHRSVSWYQQTPGQGLQFLFEYFSETQRNKGNFPGRFSGRQFSNSRSEMNVSTLELGDSALYLCASRRLLSGANVLTFGAGSRLTVL.

The chain combines TRBV6-2 or TRBV6-3 with TRBJ2-4, with TRBD1 matching over 8 bases. V lost 4 bases, J lost 0 bases, and 2 bases stayed unmatched. This CDR3 has 15 amino acids. Germline V gene sequence: CDR1 MNHEY, CDR2 SVGEGT. CDR3 region: CASSWDRLAKNIQYF. DNA for the CDR3: TGTGCCAGCAGTTGGGACAGGCTAGCCAAAAACATTCAGTACTTC.

V usage is TRBV5-6 and J usage is TRBJ2-5; D possibly corresponds to TRBD2 (5 bases). The germline V gene has CDR1 SGHDT and CDR2 YYEEEE. This CDR3 region has 15 residues. V dropped 1 base and J dropped 5 bases, with 15 bases sitting between them. The DNA for the CDR3 is TGTGCCAGCAGCTTGTCGGGGAAAGTATGGGAGACCCAGTACTTC. Its protein is CASSLSGKVWETQYF.

This clone has a single count. The chain is built from TRBV5-4 and TRBJ2-1; no definite D call. V lost 0 bases, J lost 0 bases, and 4 bases lay in between. CDR1 and CDR2 (germline): SGHNT, YYREEE (reference sequence). The CDR3 sequence is 14 residues long. CDR3 residues: CASSLGVSYNEQFF. CDR3 nucleotide sequence: TGTGCCAGCAGCTTGGGCGTCTCCTACAATGAGCAGTTCTTC.